This T cell receptor beta chain was found in a study of T cell changes during pregnancy in multiple sclerosis. Measured with immunoSEQ multiplex PCR; TCRdb has only the in-frame clones, and not every one. This sample has 25,000 to 30,000 clones; around nine tenths occur once, and the top ten carry 0.45% to 0.6%. V was shortened by 8 bases and J by 4 bases, with 24 bases between the two germline ends. The CDR3 is 16 amino acids. Germline V CDR1 and CDR2: LNHDA, SQIVND (reference sequence). The sample in question was CD4+ T cells from peripheral blood mononuclear cells, obtained in the first trimester of pregnancy. This rearrangement joins TRBV19 to TRBJ2-7, with D perhaps TRBD2 (5 bases). This clonotype was obtained from a female donor in good health, enrolled as a control in a pregnancy study. CDR3: CASARSPTGLVYEQYF. The DNA of the CDR3 is TGTGCCAGTGCAAGGTCCCCCACCGGACTGGTTTACGAGCAGTACTTC. Combining the CDR3 with reference TRBV19 and TRBJ2-7 gives the whole variable domain DGGITQSPKYLFRKEGQNVTLSCEQNLNHDAMYWYRQDPGQGLRLIYYSQIVNDFQKGDIAEGYSVSREKKESFPLTVTSAQKNPTAFYLCASARSPTGLVYEQYFGPGTRLTVT.